One TCR beta chain is described in this entry. CDR1 is LNHDA, CDR2 SQIVND, per germline (reference sequence). The CDR3 length is 15 residues. The V gene end was trimmed by 5 bases and the J gene end by 5 bases; junction bases not matched to a gene: 8. This record belongs to a study of blood T cell repertoires in COVID-19. Study-wide background: Samples representing acute and convalescent COVID-19 were sourced from the United States, Italy and Spain.

In the authors' workflow: It was from reference gene primer amplification that nucleated cell counts were estimated. The table came from immunoSEQ multiplex PCR; TCRdb's copy has only in-frame clones and leaves some out. The V and J calls and clone size are taken from that table; D and trimming were inferred from the DNA. The sample contains roughly 250,000 clones, 70% to 85% of which appear only once. The receptor's source is a human donor with COVID-19, enrolled during active disease. The donor label of this sample is uncertain. V gene TRBV19 combines with J gene TRBJ1-4; 7 bases match TRBD1. Input material: peripheral blood. CDR3 DNA sequence: TGTGCCAGTAGTCCCCGGACAGGCGTCAATGAAAAACTGTTTTTT. Protein sequence: CASSPRTGVNEKLFF.